The rows below give T cell receptor beta chains drawn from one sample of a study of blood T cells in healthy people across ages. A single record per CDR3 protein comes from TCRdb applying MiXCR to the 5' RACE reads. Found here are about 1.8 million distinct CDR3 sequences, just under 50% of them singletons; the top ten hold around 2.1%. The sample taken for sequencing was blood. The source is a woman in her forties in good health. Each CDR3 is given with its conserved first and last residue. A D gene is named only where the DNA matches it firmly. The size entry is marked missing in some rows and otherwise reads once, few, many or a size class.

v_gene,len,abundance,d_gene,j_gene,CDR3aa,CDR3nt
TRBV29-1,12,few,.,TRBJ2-5,CSVVPEGETQYF,TGCAGCGTTGTACCCGAGGGAGAGACCCAGTACTTC
TRBV7-9,15,once,.,TRBJ2-3,CASSLTTDRTDTQYF,TGTGCCAGCAGCTTAACGACAGACCGCACAGATACGCAGTATTTT
TRBV24-1,15,few,.,TRBJ2-5,CATSDLGDPGETQYF,TGTGCCACCAGTGACTTGGGGGACCCGGGGGAGACCCAGTACTTC
TRBV14,17,.,.,TRBJ2-6,CASSQDGVRDGANVLTF,TGTGCCAGCAGCCAAGATGGGGTCCGTGACGGGGCCAACGTCCTGACTTTC
TRBV7-9,15,.,.,TRBJ2-7,CASSFGTNPPYEQYF,TGTGCCAGCAGCTTCGGGACAAATCCTCCCTACGAGCAGTACTTC
TRBV7-8,15,.,.,TRBJ1-5,CASSLAGTGNQPQHF,TGTGCCAGCAGTTTAGCGGGGACGGGAAATCAGCCCCAGCATTTT
TRBV6-1,21,.,TRBD2,TRBJ2-6,CASSSRTSGGAQTSGANVLTF,TGTGCCAGCAGCTCCCGGACTAGCGGGGGGGCTCAAACTTCTGGGGCCAACGTCCTGACTTTC
TRBV7-9,15,few,TRBD1,TRBJ2-5,CASYAPGQGRETQYF,TGTGCCAGCTACGCGCCGGGACAGGGCCGGGAGACCCAGTACTTC
TRBV9,17,.,.,TRBJ2-3,CASSVAVAGSYTDTQYF,TGTGCCAGCAGCGTAGCTGTGGCAGGGTCGTACACAGATACGCAGTATTTT
TRBV20-1,13,.,.,TRBJ2-7,CSAPGPVSYEQYF,TGCAGTGCCCCCGGTCCCGTGTCCTACGAGCAGTACTTC
TRBV7-2,18,few,TRBD2,TRBJ2-1,CASSLEGIAGPRDHEQFF,TGTGCCAGCAGCTTAGAAGGGATAGCGGGGCCGCGGGACCATGAGCAGTTCTTC
TRBV12-3/TRBV12-4,17,.,.,TRBJ2-3,CASSLGIRAASTDTQYF,TGTGCCAGCAGTTTGGGAATTCGGGCTGCTAGCACAGATACGCAGTATTTT
TRBV27,13,few,.,TRBJ2-1,CASSYPWGNEQFF,TGTGCCAGCAGTTATCCATGGGGCAATGAGCAGTTCTTC
TRBV6-5,16,.,.,TRBJ1-5,CASSYSGQHSNQPQHF,TGTGCCAGCAGTTACTCAGGACAGCATAGCAATCAGCCCCAGCATTTT
TRBV7-9,13,.,.,TRBJ1-5,CASSKERGGPQHF,TGTGCCAGCAGCAAAGAGAGAGGGGGACCCCAGCATTTT
TRBV4-3,15,.,TRBD2,TRBJ2-5,CASSPLMGGTGEQYF,TGCGCCAGCAGCCCGTTGATGGGAGGGACCGGTGAGCAGTACTTC
TRBV20-1,19,few,TRBD1,TRBJ1-5,CSARRPPGTGRGSNQPQHF,TGCAGTGCTAGAAGACCACCCGGGACAGGGCGGGGGAGCAATCAGCCCCAGCATTTT
TRBV7-9,16,.,.,TRBJ1-6,CASSQPDLGSNSPLHF,TGTGCCAGCTCCCAACCGGACTTGGGGTCTAATTCACCCCTCCACTTT
TRBV19,16,.,.,TRBJ2-4,CASRPYRDRAKNIQYF,TGTGCCAGTAGGCCATACAGGGATAGAGCCAAAAACATTCAGTACTTC
TRBV28,14,.,TRBD1,TRBJ2-1,CASLDRVWQETQFF,TGTGCGTCGCTCGACAGGGTTTGGCAAGAGACCCAGTTCTTC
TRBV15,18,few,.,TRBJ2-3,CATSRELLGRGETDTQYF,TGTGCCACCAGCAGAGAGCTCTTGGGCAGGGGGGAGACAGATACGCAGTATTTT
TRBV7-2,12,.,.,TRBJ1-2,CASSLDQWGYTF,TGTGCCAGCAGCTTAGATCAGTGGGGCTACACCTTC
TRBV20-1,16,.,.,TRBJ2-3,CSASPGVMGGTDTQYF,TGCAGTGCTAGCCCTGGTGTAATGGGGGGCACAGATACGCAGTATTTT
TRBV7-8,13,.,TRBD1,TRBJ1-2,CASSVGQLYGYTF,TGTGCCAGCAGCGTGGGACAGCTCTATGGCTACACCTTC
TRBV5-1,15,.,TRBD1,TRBJ2-1,CASSSNGQDYNEQFF,TGCGCCAGCAGCTCAAACGGACAGGATTACAATGAGCAGTTCTTC
TRBV12-3/TRBV12-4,14,few,.,TRBJ1-4,CASSLSGSGEKLFF,TGTGCCAGCAGTTTATCAGGGTCGGGTGAAAAACTGTTTTTT